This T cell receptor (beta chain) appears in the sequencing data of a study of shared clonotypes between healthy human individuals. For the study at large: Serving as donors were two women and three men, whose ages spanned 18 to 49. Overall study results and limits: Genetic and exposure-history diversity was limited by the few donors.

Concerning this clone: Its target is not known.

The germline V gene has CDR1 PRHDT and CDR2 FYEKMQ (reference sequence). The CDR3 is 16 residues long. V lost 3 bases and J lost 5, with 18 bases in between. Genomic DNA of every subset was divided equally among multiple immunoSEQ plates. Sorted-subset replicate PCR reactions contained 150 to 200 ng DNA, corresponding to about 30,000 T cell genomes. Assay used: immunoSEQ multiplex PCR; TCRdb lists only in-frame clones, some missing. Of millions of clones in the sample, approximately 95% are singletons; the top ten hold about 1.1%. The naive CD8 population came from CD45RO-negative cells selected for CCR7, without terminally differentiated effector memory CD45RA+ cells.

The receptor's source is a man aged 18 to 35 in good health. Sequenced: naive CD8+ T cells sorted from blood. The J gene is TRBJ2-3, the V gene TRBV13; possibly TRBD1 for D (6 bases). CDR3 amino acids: CASSFGTQLSGDTQYF. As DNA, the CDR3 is TGTGCCAGCAGCTTTGGGACACAACTCAGCGGAGATACGCAGTATTTT.